These 25 T cell receptor beta chains came from one sample sequenced in a study of CD8+CD57+ T cells in acquired aplastic anemia. The TCR beta profiling, which covered VDJ combination and CDR3 sequence, was carried out using genomic DNA as the template. Via MiXCR, TCRdb re-called the reads, giving one row per CDR3 protein. The repertoire holds approximately 200,000 distinct CDR3 sequences, with 40% to 60% as singletons. Patients selected for sequencing had displayed CD8+CD57+ cell expansion by flow cytometry. Material: sorted CD4+, CD8+, or CD8+CD57+ T cells (not recorded which) from PBMCs. The receptors derive from a human donor with aplastic anemia.

Of note for this clonotype: Since a much larger clone is just one base distant, this may be a read error. The CDR3 DNA reads TGTGCCAGCAGGAAAGGAAGGAAGGGATTTTACGAAAAACTGTTTTTT. It encodes CASRKGRKGFYEKLFF. The chain recombines TRBV7-9 with TRBJ1-4; D remains ambiguous. Germline V gives CDR1 SEHNR, CDR2 FQNEAQ (reference sequence). Trimming shortened V by 6 bases and J by 8 bases, and 22 bases separated the two germline ends. The CDR3 spans 16 residues. The whole variable domain, filled in from reference TRBV7-9 and TRBJ1-4, reads DTGVSQNPRHKITKRGQNVTFRCDPISEHNRLYWYRQTLGQGPEFLTYFQNEAQLEKSRLLSDRFSAERPKGSFSTLEIQRTEQGDSAMYLCASRKGRKGFYEKLFFGSGTQLSVL.

DNA of the CDR3: TGTGCCAGCACCCACCCCCGGTGGGACAGGGAGGTCAATCAGCCCCAGCATTTT. Translated: CASTHPRWDREVNQPQHF. The chain employs TRBV25-1 and TRBJ1-5, with TRBD1 identical over 9 bases. CDR1 and CDR2 (germline): MGHDK, SYGVNS. V lost 7 bases and J lost 3; bases outside the gene matches: 16. CDR3 length: 18 residues.

This clonotype was picked up many times. The chain has TRBV20-1 and TRBJ1-6; D is undetermined. This CDR3 region has 15 residues. V was cut by 5 bases and J by 0 bases, with 11 bases left in between. Germline values: CDR1 DFQATT, CDR2 SNEGSKA (reference sequence). CDR3 loop: CSAPGLSSYNSPLHF. The CDR3 coding sequence is TGCAGTGCTCCGGGGTTGAGCTCCTATAATTCACCCCTCCACTTT.

This clonotype showed up many times. This chain joins TRBV5-4 and TRBJ2-3; D is possibly TRBD2 (7 bases). This CDR3 has 14 amino acids. With 9 bases removed from V and 4 bases from J, the gap between germline ends came to 18 bases. Germline CDR1 is SGHNT and CDR2 is YYREEE (reference sequence). CDR3 protein: CATLMGGRSDTQYF. In nucleotides, the CDR3 is TGTGCCACCCTAATGGGGGGGCGGTCAGATACGCAGTATTTT.

The chain uses TRBV7-7 and TRBJ2-1; TRBD2 aligns across 8 bases. With V trimmed by 2 bases and J by 12 bases, 6 bases remained unmatched. This CDR3 comprises 13 residues. Germline V gene sequence: CDR1 SSHAT, CDR2 FNYEAQ (reference sequence). Here the CDR3 reads CASSLSRAGGQFF. The CDR3, as DNA: TGTGCCAGCAGCTTAAGCCGGGCGGGGGGGCAGTTCTTC.

This clonotype appeared a few times. The chain couples TRBV28 to TRBJ1-1; possible D gene TRBD1, 5 bases. Looked up from germline, CDR1 is MDHEN and CDR2 is SYDVKM. V lost 3 bases, J lost 10 bases, and 9 bases lay in between. This CDR3 contains 11 residues. The CDR3 loop is CASSFWGRAFF. The CDR3 bases are TGTGCCAGCAGTTTTTGGGGGAGAGCTTTCTTT.

CDR3 nucleotides: TGTGCCAGCAGCCCAGGGACAGGGACCTACGAGCAGTACTTC. Its translation is CASSPGTGTYEQYF. The chain links TRBV7-6 to TRBJ2-7; TRBD1 aligns across 9 bases. CDR1 and CDR2 from the germline V gene are SGHVS and FNYEAQ. The ends lost 5 bases at V and 2 bases at J; junction bases unmatched: 4. This CDR3 comprises 14 residues.

The chain employs TRBV28 and TRBJ1-5; D may be TRBD1 (5 bases). V was pared by 1 base and J by 1 base, with 11 bases between. CDR1 and CDR2 (germline): MDHEN, SYDVKM. This CDR3 has 16 amino acids. CDR3 bases: TGTGCCAGCAGTTTATACGGGGGACGCAGCAATCAGCCCCAGCATTTT. Translating gives CASSLYGGRSNQPQHF.

This clonotype has ten or more counts. The V and J genes are TRBV6-6 and TRBJ2-7, with 8 bases that match TRBD2. Unmatched junction bases numbered 8, after V lost 4 bases and J lost 6 bases. This CDR3 has 14 amino acids. Germline V gene data show CDR1 as MNHNY and CDR2 as SVGAGI (reference sequence). The CDR3 spells CASSSRTSPLEQYF. The CDR3 bases are TGTGCCAGCAGTTCCCGGACTAGCCCCCTCGAGCAGTACTTC.

The chain uses TRBV18 and TRBJ2-7; 7 bases are shared with TRBD1. Germline loops: CDR1 KGHSH, CDR2 LQKENI. V was clipped by 0 bases and J by 8 bases; unmatched bases: 10. This CDR3 is 15 amino acids long. CDR3 loop: CASSPPNRGTVQQYF. CDR3 nucleotide sequence: TGTGCCAGCTCACCACCGAACAGGGGCACAGTGCAGCAGTACTTC.

The table lists this clonotype with a few counts. Since a much larger clone is just one base distant, this may be a read error. This chain uses TRBV20-1 with TRBJ2-7; TRBD2 might be the D (5 bases). CDR3 length equals 14 residues. Per the germline V gene, CDR1 is DFQATT and CDR2 is SNEGSKA (reference sequence). CDR3 in amino acids: CSATSDGVSYEQYF. The CDR3 DNA sequence: TGCAGCGCTACCTCTGACGGGGTTTCCTACGAGCAGTACTTC.

This clonotype ranks as medium-sized. As DNA, the CDR3 is TGTGCCAGCAGCTTAGACTCGAGTCAGCCCCAGCATTTT. Its translation: CASSLDSSQPQHF. The V and J genes are TRBV7-9 and TRBJ1-5, with no clear D. The CDR3 consists of 13 residues. Germline V gene sequence: CDR1 SEHNR, CDR2 FQNEAQ (reference sequence). V shed 1 base and J shed 6 bases, with 7 bases lying between them. Full variable domain (remainder filled in from reference TRBV7-9 and TRBJ1-5): DTGVSQNPRHKITKRGQNVTFRCDPISEHNRLYWYRQTLGQGPEFLTYFQNEAQLEKSRLLSDRFSAERPKGSFSTLEIQRTEQGDSAMYLCASSLDSSQPQHFGDGTRLSIL.

V usage is TRBV6-5 and J usage is TRBJ2-7; 7 bases are a match to TRBD2. The CDR3 covers 16 residues. V was pared by 7 bases and J by 4 bases, with 16 bases of the junction left unmatched. Germline V gene lookup returns CDR1 MNHEY and CDR2 SVGAGI. DNA for the CDR3: TGTGCCAGCAAGCGGGGCTGGTCGGTCGGGGTTTACGAGCAGTACTTC. Translating gives CASKRGWSVGVYEQYF.

This clonotype was picked up many times. Its ends do not fully match the called genes, so a read error is possible. This chain connects TRBV5-1 to TRBJ2-6; the D gene is possibly TRBD1 (5 bases). Germline-derived CDR1 and CDR2 are SGHRS and YFSETQ. This CDR3 has 15 residues. Here the CDR3 reads CASSLGDSGANVLTF. The CDR3 region has the DNA TGTGCCAGCAGCTTAGGTGACAGCGGGGCCAACGTCCTGACTTTC. The full variable domain, rest sourced from reference TRBV5-1 and TRBJ2-6, is KAGVTQTPRYLIKTRGQQVTLSCSPISGHRSVSWYQQTPGQGLQFLFEYFSETQRNKGNFPGRFSGRQFSNSRSEMNVSTLELGDSALYLCASSLGDSGANVLTFGAGSRLTVL.

This clonotype has a handful of counts. V usage is TRBV29-1 and J usage is TRBJ2-3, with 8 positions matching TRBD2. Germline-derived CDR1 and CDR2 are SQVTM and ANQGSEA. The ends lost 4 bases at V and 3 bases at J; junction bases unmatched: 9. The CDR3 length is 15 residues. The CDR3 spells CSVASSGTSTDTQYF. DNA of the CDR3: TGCAGCGTTGCATCTTCCGGGACTAGTACAGATACGCAGTATTTT.

The chain combines TRBV5-1 with TRBJ1-4, with D possibly TRBD1 on 6 matching bases. CDR1 and CDR2 from the germline V gene are SGHRS and YFSETQ. V lost 0 bases, J lost 8 bases, and 17 bases lay in between. The CDR3 has 16 residues. For the CDR3, the DNA is TGCGCCAGCAGCTTGGAATTAGGAGCGGGGGGCGAAAAACTGTTTTTT. It specifies CASSLELGAGGEKLFF.

The chain carries TRBV20-1 and TRBJ2-1; D remains unclear. V lost 6 bases and J lost 0, with 18 bases in between. Germline CDR1 DFQATT, CDR2 SNEGSKA (reference sequence). The CDR3 consists of 16 residues. The CDR3 coding sequence is TGCAGTGCCCCTGGTTACACTACGAGCTCCTACAATGAGCAGTTCTTC. Residues: CSAPGYTTSSYNEQFF.

This clonotype has more than one count but fewer than ten. The chain has TRBV10-3 and TRBJ2-3; D perhaps matches TRBD2 (6 bases). The CDR3 spans 16 residues. Trimming cost V 2 bases and J 3 bases, with 15 bases left between them. CDR1 ENHRY and CDR2 SYGVKD come from the germline V gene. CDR3 protein: CAISEGARGTTDTQYF. The CDR3 coding sequence is TGTGCCATCAGTGAGGGGGCACGGGGGACGACAGATACGCAGTATTTT.

This clonotype was detected many times. The chain uses TRBV20-1 and TRBJ1-6; no clear D. CDR1 and CDR2 (germline): DFQATT, SNEGSKA (reference sequence). The CDR3 has 12 residues. Trimming stripped 6 bases from V and 2 bases from J, with 5 bases between. The CDR3, as DNA: TGCAGTGCCAGTGCCTATAATTCACCCCTCCACTTT. Translating gives CSASAYNSPLHF.

Worth noting for this clonotype: One end of the junction fails to match germline, which may point to a read error. V and J are TRBV5-1 and TRBJ2-7, with D uncertain. Germline lookup yields CDR1 SGHRS and CDR2 YFSETQ. The CDR3 sequence is 15 residues long. CDR3 in amino acids: CASSLVSGRSHEQYF. The CDR3, as DNA: TGTGCCAGCAGCTTAGTAAGTGGCAGGTCCCACGAGCAGTACTTC.

This clonotype came up many times. The genes are TRBV2 and TRBJ2-5; TRBD2 agrees at 13 bases. The CDR3 loop spans 16 amino acids. Losses at the gene ends were 6 bases for V and 5 bases for J; bases not matched to a gene: 9. Germline lookup yields CDR1 SNHLY and CDR2 FYNNEI. The CDR3 region has the DNA TGTGCCAGCAGCCCCACGGGACTAGCGGGGTCTGAGACCCAGTACTTC. It specifies CASSPTGLAGSETQYF. The full variable domain, in which reference TRBV2 and TRBJ2-5 provide the parts outside the CDR3, is EPEVTQTPSHQVTQMGQEVILRCVPISNHLYFYWYRQILGQKVEFLVSFYNNEISEKSEIFDDQFSVERPDGSNFTLKIRSTKLEDSAMYFCASSPTGLAGSETQYFGPGTRLLVL.

The rearrangement uses TRBV20-1 and TRBJ2-5; 8 bases match TRBD2. The end of the DNA aligns better with TRBJ2-1, so the J call may be wrong. CDR1 and CDR2 from the germline V gene are DFQATT and SNEGSKA (reference sequence). The CDR3 is made up of 14 amino acids. The CDR3 nucleotides read TGCAGTGCTAGCGGGGGGGCTGAATACAATGAGCAGTTCTTC. Protein product: CSASGGAEYNEQFF.

This clonotype was detected only a few times. This chain joins TRBV29-1 and TRBJ1-2; D gene uncertain. The germline V and J ends were trimmed by 0 bases and 7 bases, with 6 bases remaining between them. The V gene's germline CDR1 is SQVTM and CDR2 ANQGSEA. The CDR3 is 11 residues long. The CDR3 loop is CSVEDQSGYTF. CDR3 nucleotide sequence: TGCAGCGTTGAAGACCAGTCTGGCTACACCTTC.

The V gene is TRBV7-9, the J gene TRBJ2-7; 10 bases are shared with TRBD2. The J segment lost 2 bases and the V segment lost 0 bases, leaving 7 bases of the junction unmatched. The CDR3 runs to 17 residues. Per the germline V gene, CDR1 is SEHNR and CDR2 is FQNEAQ (reference sequence). The CDR3, as DNA: TGTGCCAGCAGCTTAGCGCTTCTAAGCGGGAGGGCCTACGAGCAGTACTTC. Protein sequence: CASSLALLSGRAYEQYF.

This clonotype occurred once. This chain connects TRBV24-1 to TRBJ1-5; no firm D call. CDR3 size: 14 residues. Trimming cost V 5 bases and J 6 bases, with 13 bases left between them. The germline V gene has CDR1 KGHDR and CDR2 SFDVKD. In DNA form, the CDR3 reads TGTGCCACCAGTGTCCGGAGTTCAGGTCAGCCCCAGCATTTT. Protein sequence: CATSVRSSGQPQHF.